This T cell receptor (beta chain) stems from a study of radiation and T cells in renal cell carcinoma. Germline V lookup: CDR1 SGHTA, CDR2 FQGNSA. Trimming took 4 bases from V and 6 from J, leaving 10 bases between them. CDR3 length: 12 amino acids. TCRdb's table, derived via immunoSEQ multiplex PCR, lists solely in-frame clones and lacks some. The sample holds fewer than 85,000 clones; 89% are singletons and the top ten take about 5.8%. As to this clone: The antigen is not known.

Regarding time point: blood 4 weeks post-SBRT, at nephrectomy. Regarding treatment: 15 Gy SBRT to primary tumor, nephrectomy 4 weeks later. Nephrectomy followed 15 Gy stereotactic body radiation by 4 weeks. After SBRT, blood was collected at 2 and 4 weeks, plus baseline. Study-level points and caveats: In blood, top tumor clones expanded by 2 weeks, shrinking by 4. No pretreatment tumor biopsies were available for baseline clonotypes.

Sequenced material: blood, taken from a patient whose treatment included radiotherapy and nephrectomy. The chain has TRBV7-2 and TRBJ2-7, with D perhaps matching TRBD2 (5 bases). The source of this sequence is a woman aged 70 to 79 with renal cell carcinoma. CDR3 nucleotide sequence: TGTGCCAGCAGCTCAACTAGTAGCGAGCAGTACTTC. This codes for CASSSTSSEQYF.